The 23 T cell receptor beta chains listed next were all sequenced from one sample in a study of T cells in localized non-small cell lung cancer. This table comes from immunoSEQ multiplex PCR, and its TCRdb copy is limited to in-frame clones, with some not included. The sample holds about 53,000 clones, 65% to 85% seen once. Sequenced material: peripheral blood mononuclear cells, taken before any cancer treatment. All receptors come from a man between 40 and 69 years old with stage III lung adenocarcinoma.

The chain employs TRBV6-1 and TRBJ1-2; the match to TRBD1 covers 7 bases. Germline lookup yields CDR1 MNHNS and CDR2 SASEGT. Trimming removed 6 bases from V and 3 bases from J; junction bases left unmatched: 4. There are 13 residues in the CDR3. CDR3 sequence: CASRPGGDYGYTF. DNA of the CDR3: TGTGCCAGCAGGCCAGGGGGGGACTATGGCTACACCTTC.

The CDR3 loop is CASSPKQNTEAFF. DNA of the CDR3: TGTGCCAGCAGCCCGAAACAGAACACTGAAGCTTTCTTT. The rearrangement uses TRBV9 and TRBJ1-1; D call uncertain. Trimming left V 4 bases short and J 1 base short, with 8 bases between. CDR1 and CDR2 from the germline V gene are SGDLS and YYNGEE. The CDR3 has 13 amino acids.

CDR3 loop: CASSLVTGTGDEQYF. CDR3 DNA: TGTGCCAGCAGCTTGGTAACCGGGACAGGGGACGAGCAGTACTTC. The chain employs TRBV5-6 and TRBJ2-7, with 10 bases aligning to TRBD1. The CDR3 is made up of 15 amino acids. Germline V lookup: CDR1 SGHDT, CDR2 YYEEEE. After removal of 0 bases from V and 5 bases from J, the junction contained 5 bases not matched to a gene.

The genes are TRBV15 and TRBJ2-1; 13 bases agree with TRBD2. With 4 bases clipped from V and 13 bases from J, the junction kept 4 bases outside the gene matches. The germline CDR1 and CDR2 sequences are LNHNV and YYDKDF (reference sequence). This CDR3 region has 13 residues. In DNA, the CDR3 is TGTGCCACCAGCACTGGACTAGCGGGAGCACAGTTCTTC. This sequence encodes CATSTGLAGAQFF.

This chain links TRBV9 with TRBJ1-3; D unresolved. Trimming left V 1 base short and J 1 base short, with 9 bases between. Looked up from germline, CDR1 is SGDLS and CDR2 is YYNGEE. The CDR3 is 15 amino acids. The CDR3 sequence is CASSVNGDSGNTIYF. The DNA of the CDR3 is TGTGCCAGCAGCGTAAACGGAGATTCTGGAAACACCATATATTTT.

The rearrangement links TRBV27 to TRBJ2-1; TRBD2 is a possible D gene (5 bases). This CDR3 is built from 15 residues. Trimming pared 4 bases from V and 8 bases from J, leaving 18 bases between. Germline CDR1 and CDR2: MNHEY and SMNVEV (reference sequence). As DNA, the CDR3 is TGTGCCAGCAGTTGGCTCAGCGAGGGCGTCTATGAGCAGTTCTTC. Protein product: CASSWLSEGVYEQFF.

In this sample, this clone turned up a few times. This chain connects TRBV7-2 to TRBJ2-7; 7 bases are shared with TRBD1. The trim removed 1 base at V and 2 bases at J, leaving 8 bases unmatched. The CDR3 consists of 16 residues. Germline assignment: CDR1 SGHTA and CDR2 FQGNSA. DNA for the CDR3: TGTGCCAGCAGCTTAGGTTATAACGGACAGGCCTACGAGCAGTACTTC. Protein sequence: CASSLGYNGQAYEQYF.

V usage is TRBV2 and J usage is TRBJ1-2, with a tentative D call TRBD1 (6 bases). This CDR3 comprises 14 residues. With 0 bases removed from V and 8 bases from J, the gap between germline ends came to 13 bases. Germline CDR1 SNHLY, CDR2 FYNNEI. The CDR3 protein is CASSEAGGGYGYTF. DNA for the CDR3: TGTGCCAGCAGTGAAGCGGGAGGGGGGTACGGCTACACCTTC.

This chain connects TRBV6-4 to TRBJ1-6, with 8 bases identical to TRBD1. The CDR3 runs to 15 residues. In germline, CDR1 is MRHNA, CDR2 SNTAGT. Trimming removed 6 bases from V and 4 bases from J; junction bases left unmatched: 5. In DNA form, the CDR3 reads TGTGCCAGCAGAAAACAGGGGGATTATAATTCACCCCTCCACTTT. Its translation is CASRKQGDYNSPLHF.

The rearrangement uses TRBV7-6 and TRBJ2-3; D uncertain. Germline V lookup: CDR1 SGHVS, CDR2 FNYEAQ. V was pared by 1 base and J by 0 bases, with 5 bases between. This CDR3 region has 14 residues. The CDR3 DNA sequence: TGTGCCAGCAGCTTAGGAAGGAGCACAGATACGCAGTATTTT. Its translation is CASSLGRSTDTQYF.

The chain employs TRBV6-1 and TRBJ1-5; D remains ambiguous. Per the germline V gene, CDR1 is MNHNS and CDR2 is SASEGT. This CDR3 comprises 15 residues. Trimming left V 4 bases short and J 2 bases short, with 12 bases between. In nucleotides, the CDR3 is TGTGCCAGCAGTGTTAGTGGGGATGGCAATCAGCCCCAGCATTTT. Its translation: CASSVSGDGNQPQHF.

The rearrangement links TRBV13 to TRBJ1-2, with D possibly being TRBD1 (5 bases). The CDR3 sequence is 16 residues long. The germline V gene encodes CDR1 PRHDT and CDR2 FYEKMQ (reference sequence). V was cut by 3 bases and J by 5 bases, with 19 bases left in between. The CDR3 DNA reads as TGTGCCAGCAGCTTCACTCCCAGACAGCGCCCTTATGGCTACACCTTC. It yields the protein CASSFTPRQRPYGYTF.

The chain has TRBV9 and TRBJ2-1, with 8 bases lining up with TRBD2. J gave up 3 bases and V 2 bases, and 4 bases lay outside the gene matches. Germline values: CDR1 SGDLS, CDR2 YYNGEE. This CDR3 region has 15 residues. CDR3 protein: CASSVSSGSYNEQFF. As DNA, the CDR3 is TGTGCCAGCAGCGTCTCGAGCGGGAGCTACAATGAGCAGTTCTTC.

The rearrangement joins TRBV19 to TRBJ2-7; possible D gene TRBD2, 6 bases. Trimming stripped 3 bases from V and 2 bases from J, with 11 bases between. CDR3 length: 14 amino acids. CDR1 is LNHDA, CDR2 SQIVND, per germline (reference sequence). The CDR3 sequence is CASSIIGGPYEQYF. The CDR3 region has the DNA TGTGCCAGTAGTATTATCGGGGGACCCTACGAGCAGTACTTC.

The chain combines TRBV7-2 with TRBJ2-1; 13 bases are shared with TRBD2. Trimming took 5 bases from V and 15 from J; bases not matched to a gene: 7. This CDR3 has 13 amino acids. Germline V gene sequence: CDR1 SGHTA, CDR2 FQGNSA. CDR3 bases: TGTGCCAGCAGCCCCCGGACTAGCGGGGGCCTGTTCTTC. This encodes CASSPRTSGGLFF.

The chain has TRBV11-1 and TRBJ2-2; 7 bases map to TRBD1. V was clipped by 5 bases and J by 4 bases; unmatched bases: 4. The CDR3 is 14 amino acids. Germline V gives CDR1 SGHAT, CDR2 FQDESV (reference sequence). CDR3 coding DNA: TGTGCCAGCAGCCGGGGACAGTTCACCGGGGAGCTGTTTTTT. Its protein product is CASSRGQFTGELFF.

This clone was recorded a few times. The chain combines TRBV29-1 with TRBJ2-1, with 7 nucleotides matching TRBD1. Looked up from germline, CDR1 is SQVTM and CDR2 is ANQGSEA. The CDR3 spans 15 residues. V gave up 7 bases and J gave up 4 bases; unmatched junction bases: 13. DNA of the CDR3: TGCAGCGGTAACCAAGGGACAGAGGCTTACAATGAGCAGTTCTTC. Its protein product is CSGNQGTEAYNEQFF.

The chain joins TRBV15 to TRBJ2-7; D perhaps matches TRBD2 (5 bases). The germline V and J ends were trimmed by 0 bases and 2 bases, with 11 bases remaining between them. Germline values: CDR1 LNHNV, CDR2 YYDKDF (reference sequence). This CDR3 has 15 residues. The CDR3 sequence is CATSRDRGMTYEQYF. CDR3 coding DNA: TGTGCCACCAGCAGAGATCGAGGGATGACCTACGAGCAGTACTTC.

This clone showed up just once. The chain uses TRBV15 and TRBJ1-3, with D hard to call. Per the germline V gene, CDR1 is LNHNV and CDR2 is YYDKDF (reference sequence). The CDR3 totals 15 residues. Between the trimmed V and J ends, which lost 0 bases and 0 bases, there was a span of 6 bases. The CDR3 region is CATSRDNFSGNTIYF. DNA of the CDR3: TGTGCCACCAGCAGAGATAATTTCTCTGGAAACACCATATATTTT.

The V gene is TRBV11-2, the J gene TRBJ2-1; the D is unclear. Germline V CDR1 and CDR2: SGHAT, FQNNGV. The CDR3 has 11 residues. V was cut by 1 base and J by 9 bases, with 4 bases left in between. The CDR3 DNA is TGTGCCAGCAGCTTAGGCGGTGAGCAGTTCTTC. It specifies CASSLGGEQFF.

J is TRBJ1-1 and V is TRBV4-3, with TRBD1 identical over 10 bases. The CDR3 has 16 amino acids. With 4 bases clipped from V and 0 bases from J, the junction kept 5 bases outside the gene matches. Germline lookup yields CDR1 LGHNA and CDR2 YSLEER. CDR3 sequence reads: CASSRDRGVMNTEAFF. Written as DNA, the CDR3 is TGCGCCAGCAGCCGGGACAGGGGAGTTATGAACACTGAAGCTTTCTTT.

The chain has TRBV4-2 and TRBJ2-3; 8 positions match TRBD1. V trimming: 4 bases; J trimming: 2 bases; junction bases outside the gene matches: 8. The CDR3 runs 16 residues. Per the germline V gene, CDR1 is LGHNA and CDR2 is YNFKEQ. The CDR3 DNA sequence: TGTGCCAGCAGCCTCGGGACAGGAGATCCCACAGATACGCAGTATTTT. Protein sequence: CASSLGTGDPTDTQYF.

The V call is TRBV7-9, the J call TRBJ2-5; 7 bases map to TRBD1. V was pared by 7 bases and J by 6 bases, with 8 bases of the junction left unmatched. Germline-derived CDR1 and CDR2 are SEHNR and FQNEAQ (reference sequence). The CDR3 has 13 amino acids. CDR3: CASTGTVSKTQYF. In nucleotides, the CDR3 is TGTGCCAGCACCGGGACAGTCAGTAAGACCCAGTACTTC.